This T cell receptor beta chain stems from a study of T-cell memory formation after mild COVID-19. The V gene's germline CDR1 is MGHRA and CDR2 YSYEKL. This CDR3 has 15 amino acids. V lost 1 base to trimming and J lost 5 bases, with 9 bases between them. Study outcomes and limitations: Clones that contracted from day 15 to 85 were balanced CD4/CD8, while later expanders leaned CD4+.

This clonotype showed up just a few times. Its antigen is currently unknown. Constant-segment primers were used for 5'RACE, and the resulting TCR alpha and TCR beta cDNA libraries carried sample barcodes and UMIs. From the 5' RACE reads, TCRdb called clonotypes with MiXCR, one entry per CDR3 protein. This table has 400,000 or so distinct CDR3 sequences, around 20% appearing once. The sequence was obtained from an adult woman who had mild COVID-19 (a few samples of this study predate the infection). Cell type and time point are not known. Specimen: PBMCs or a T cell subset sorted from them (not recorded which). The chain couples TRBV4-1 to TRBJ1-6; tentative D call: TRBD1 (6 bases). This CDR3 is CASSQVAGDNSPLHF. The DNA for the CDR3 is TGCGCCAGCAGCCAAGTGGCAGGGGATAATTCACCCCTCCACTTT.